This T cell receptor beta chain was found in a study of cytomegalovirus exposure and HLA in healthy donors. It was with 60 Vbeta and 13 Jbeta primers that the PCR ran. The table came from immunoSEQ multiplex PCR; TCRdb's copy has only in-frame clones and leaves some out. The data contain around 200,000 clones, approximately 78% of them singletons. The trim removed 6 bases at V and 1 base at J, leaving 5 bases unmatched. The CDR3 extends over 15 amino acids. CDR1 is SNHLY, CDR2 FYNNEI, per germline. This clone was observed once. This receptor was taken from a woman younger than 35 in good health and CMV-seronegative. The chain links TRBV2 to TRBJ2-5, with TRBD1 identical over 10 bases. Material for sequencing was PBMCs. CDR3 nucleotide sequence: TGTGCCAGCAGCAAGGACAGGGGGACCCAAGAGACCCAGTACTTC. The encoded protein is CASSKDRGTQETQYF.